This entry lists 5 T cell receptor beta chains sequenced from one sample in a study of monozygotic twins with inflammatory bowel disease. Following a re-call of the 5' RACE reads, TCRdb has one entry per CDR3 protein and lacks DNA. This listing includes roughly 200,000 distinct CDR3 sequences. Sequencing input: blood. These receptors originate from a human donor with ulcerative colitis or Crohn's disease, or a healthy co-twin of an affected twin (not recorded which).

The chain couples TRBV7-2 to TRBJ2-5; the TRBD2 assignment by TCRdb is unverifiable without DNA. Germline V gene sequence: CDR1 SGHTA, CDR2 FQGNSA. The CDR3 totals 16 residues. CDR3: CASSLSRAFRGETQYF.

The chain recombines TRBV7-9 with TRBJ2-7; TCRdb's D gene call, TRBD1, goes unchecked for lack of DNA. Germline V gene lookup returns CDR1 SEHNR and CDR2 FQNEAQ (reference sequence). The CDR3 loop spans 15 amino acids. The CDR3 here is CASSERVGSGDEQYF.

This chain uses TRBV12-3 or TRBV12-4 with TRBJ2-5; TCRdb proposes TRBD2, but this gene call is untestable without DNA. CDR3 size: 14 residues. This CDR3 is CASSSRGTLETQYF.

The chain joins TRBV29-1 to TRBJ1-1. CDR1 and CDR2 (germline): SQVTM, ANQGSEA. The CDR3 contains 11 residues. This CDR3 reads CSVESTTEAFF.

The CDR3 sequence: CASSPGAGTEAFF. This rearrangement joins TRBV12-3 or TRBV12-4 to TRBJ1-1; with no DNA, the TCRdb D assignment of TRBD1 cannot be verified. This CDR3 spans 13 amino acids.